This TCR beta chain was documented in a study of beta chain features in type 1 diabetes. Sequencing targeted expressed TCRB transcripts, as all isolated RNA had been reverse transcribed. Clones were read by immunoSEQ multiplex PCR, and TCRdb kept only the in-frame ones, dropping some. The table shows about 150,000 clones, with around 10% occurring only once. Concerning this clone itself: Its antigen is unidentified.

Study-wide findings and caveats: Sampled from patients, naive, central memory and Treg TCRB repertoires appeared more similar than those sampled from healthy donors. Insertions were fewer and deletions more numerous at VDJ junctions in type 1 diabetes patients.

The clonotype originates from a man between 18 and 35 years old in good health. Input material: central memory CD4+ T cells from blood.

The CDR3: CASSFYSGGNEQFF. In nucleotides, the CDR3 is TGTGCCAGCAGCTTTTATAGCGGGGGAAATGAGCAGTTCTTC. The rearrangement uses TRBV7-2 and TRBJ2-1, with 9 bases lining up with TRBD2. Trimming at V came to 3 bases and at J to 7 bases, leaving 4 bases not matched to a gene. The CDR3 has 14 amino acids. Germline V gives CDR1 SGHTA, CDR2 FQGNSA. The full variable domain, rest sourced from reference TRBV7-2 and TRBJ2-1, is GAGVSQSPSNKVTEKGKDVELRCDPISGHTALYWYRQSLGQGLEFLIYFQGNSAPDKSGLPSDRFSAERTGGSVSTLTIQRTQQEDSAVYLCASSFYSGGNEQFFGPGTRLTVL.